The text below deals with one TCR beta chain. Produced via immunoSEQ multiplex PCR; TCRdb's table is partial and in-frame only. The sample lists about 270,000 clones; over 75% were seen once. This specimen comes from a study of control samples from healthy donors and cancer patients. The CDR3 spans 14 residues. Per the germline V gene, CDR1 is SGHRS and CDR2 is YFSETQ. V lost 4 bases to trimming and J lost 4 bases; unmatched junction nucleotides: 7. The chain combines TRBV5-1 with TRBJ1-1; 7 bases agree with TRBD1. The sample taken for sequencing was PBMCs. This clonotype was sampled from a woman aged 55 to 70 with lung cancer. CDR3 region: CASSSSGGLTEAFF. CDR3 sequence (DNA): TGCGCCAGCAGCAGTTCAGGGGGTCTCACTGAAGCTTTCTTT.